This record concerns one TCR beta chain sequence. No antigen is known for it. Molecular barcoding with unique molecular identifiers was used for the TCRbeta library. TCRdb analysed the PCR reads with MiXCR anew, one entry per CDR3 protein. The sample has a few hundred thousand distinct CDR3 sequences; over 25% are singletons. This entry is derived from a study of T-cell reconstitution after alpha-beta-depleted transplantation in children. Whole-study results and caveats: From surviving recipient T cells and thymic progenitors came the high day-60 TCRbeta diversity observed in some patients. About two months after transplant, alpha-beta T cells reportedly came from several hundred expanded graft clones. Newly made T cells mostly supplied T-cell counts and diversity one year after transplant.

The specimen comprised PBMCs, sampled before TCRalphabeta/CD19-depleted stem cell transplant. The receptor's source is a boy younger than two with Wiskott-Aldrich syndrome, due to receive a stem cell transplant.

CDR3 loop: CASSLLSGRTEQYF. Here the CDR3 DNA reads TGCGCCAGCAGCTTGCTAAGCGGGAGAACCGAGCAGTACTTC. The genes are TRBV5-1 and TRBJ2-7, with TRBD2 matching over 8 bases. Germline lookup yields CDR1 SGHRS and CDR2 YFSETQ. V lost 1 base to trimming and J lost 6 bases; unmatched junction nucleotides: 6. CDR3 length: 14 residues.